The 32 T cell receptor beta chains reported below all come from one sample, sequenced in a study of T cell responses to AZD1222 COVID-19 vaccine. Data came from immunoSEQ multiplex PCR; TCRdb stores just in-frame clones and leaves some out. In the table there are about 120,000 clones, less than 95% of which are singletons. Sample: peripheral blood, taken on day 0 of AZD1222 vaccination. The origin of the receptors is an adult in good health.

The V and J genes are TRBV5-8 and TRBJ1-2; tentatively, D is TRBD1 (5 bases). The germline V and J ends were trimmed by 0 bases and 3 bases, with 9 bases remaining between them. Germline CDR1 reads SGHTS; CDR2 reads YDEGEE. This CDR3 region has 14 residues. The CDR3 sequence: CASSLVGGDYGYTF. CDR3 DNA sequence: TGTGCCAGCAGCTTGGTCGGGGGTGACTATGGCTACACCTTC.

The chain has TRBV30 and TRBJ1-2; D ambiguous. The V end lost 2 bases, the J end lost 2 bases, and 6 bases lay between the germline ends. The CDR3 totals 12 residues. Germline-derived CDR1 and CDR2 are GTSNPN and SVGIG (reference sequence). The CDR3 region is CAWSSVNYGYTF. The CDR3 DNA follows: TGTGCCTGGAGTTCGGTGAACTATGGCTACACCTTC.

The chain employs TRBV5-6 and TRBJ2-3; D is ambiguous. Trimming shortened V by 3 bases and J by 7 bases, and 12 bases separated the two germline ends. The CDR3 loop spans 13 amino acids. The germline gives CDR1 SGHDT, CDR2 YYEEEE. DNA for the CDR3: TGTGCCAGCAGCTCGGAACGGTCACATACGCAGTATTTT. It codes for CASSSERSHTQYF. The entire variable domain, with the rest obtained from reference TRBV5-6 and TRBJ2-3, is as follows: DAGVTQSPTHLIKTRGQQVTLRCSPKSGHDTVSWYQQALGQGPQFIFQYYEEEERQRGNFPDRFSGHQFPNYSSELNVNALLLGDSALYLCASSSERSHTQYFGPGTRLTVL.

The genes are TRBV18 and TRBJ2-7; D is perhaps TRBD2 (7 bases). The CDR3 totals 14 residues. The V gene lost 2 bases and the J gene lost 7 bases, with 15 bases spanning the gap. Germline V gene data show CDR1 as KGHSH and CDR2 as LQKENI. CDR3 amino acids: CASSPGGGPQEQYF. The CDR3 nucleotides are TGTGCCAGCTCACCAGGGGGGGGGCCTCAGGAGCAGTACTTC.

J is TRBJ2-2 and V is TRBV5-4, with D maybe TRBD2 (6 bases). The V and J ends lost 0 bases and 4 bases respectively, with 13 bases between them. This CDR3 comprises 16 residues. Germline CDR1 is SGHNT and CDR2 is YYREEE (reference sequence). The CDR3 loop is CASSLDRLGGTGELFF. CDR3 coding DNA: TGTGCCAGCAGCTTGGACAGGTTGGGGGGCACCGGGGAGCTGTTTTTT.

The chain has TRBV4-1 and TRBJ2-7; D tentatively reads TRBD1 or TRBD2 (5 bases each). Germline assignment: CDR1 MGHRA and CDR2 YSYEKL. This CDR3 is built from 15 residues. The V and J ends lost 5 bases and 3 bases respectively, with 17 bases between them. CDR3 sequence reads: CASSSSPGAYYEQYF. The CDR3 nucleotides are TGCGCCAGCAGCTCCTCCCCCGGGGCCTACTACGAGCAGTACTTC.

The V call is TRBV15, the J call TRBJ1-4, with TRBD1 identical over 8 bases. The germline V gene encodes CDR1 LNHNV and CDR2 YYDKDF (reference sequence). The CDR3 loop spans 14 amino acids. V shed 4 bases, J shed 5 bases, and the junction held 3 bases outside the gene matches. CDR3 in amino acids: CATSTGQGNEKLFF. The CDR3, as DNA: TGTGCCACCAGCACCGGACAGGGAAATGAAAAACTGTTTTTT.

The V call is TRBV11-2, the J call TRBJ2-3, with 13 nucleotides matching TRBD2. CDR1 is SGHAT, CDR2 FQNNGV, per germline. This CDR3 comprises 17 residues. V lost 1 base, J lost 4 bases, and 5 bases stayed unmatched. This CDR3 reads CASSLGLAGGVADTQYF. The CDR3 DNA reads as TGTGCCAGCAGCTTAGGACTAGCGGGGGGAGTAGCAGATACGCAGTATTTT.

The gene calls are TRBV6-2 or TRBV6-3 and TRBJ2-7; the D gene is possibly TRBD2 (6 bases). Germline CDR1 reads MNHEY; CDR2 reads SVGEGT. The CDR3 spans 16 residues. Trimming left V 2 bases short and J 0 bases short, with 14 bases between. The CDR3 DNA is TGTGCCAGCAGTTACAAGGTAGGAGGGAGCTCCTACGAGCAGTACTTC. Translating gives CASSYKVGGSSYEQYF.

This clone was detected once. The chain uses TRBV18 and TRBJ2-1; D is unclear. V was cut by 3 bases and J by 0 bases, with 15 bases left in between. CDR1 and CDR2 (germline): KGHSH, LQKENI. The CDR3 loop spans 17 amino acids. CDR3 region: CASSPESGLSSYNEQFF. In DNA form, the CDR3 reads TGTGCCAGCTCACCCGAGTCGGGTCTCAGCTCCTACAATGAGCAGTTCTTC.

This chain joins TRBV28 and TRBJ2-5; D possibly corresponds to TRBD2 (6 bases). In germline, CDR1 is MDHEN, CDR2 SYDVKM. Trimming removed 7 bases at V and 5 bases at J, with 29 bases between. The CDR3 length is 18 residues. CDR3 bases: TGTGCCAGCACCCGACGCGGGCCGATCTTAACCGGGGGTGAGACCCAGTACTTC. This translates into CASTRRGPILTGGETQYF.

The CDR3 DNA sequence: TGTGCCTGGAAGGACAGGGGCTATGGCTACACCTTC. This codes for CAWKDRGYGYTF. V gene TRBV30 combines with J gene TRBJ1-2; TRBD1 agrees at 9 bases. The trim removed 4 bases at V and 4 bases at J, leaving 1 base unmatched. The CDR3 has 12 residues. The germline CDR1 and CDR2 sequences are GTSNPN and SVGIG (reference sequence). Together with reference TRBV30 and TRBJ1-2, the CDR3 gives the full variable domain: SQTIHQWPATLVQPVGSPLSLECTVEGTSNPNLYWYRQAAGRGLQLLFYSVGIGQISSEVPQNLSASRPQDRQFILSSKKLLLSDSGFYLCAWKDRGYGYTFGSGTRLTVV.

In DNA, the CDR3 is TGCGCCAGCAGCCCCCGGACTAGCGGGGGGGTCACAGATACGCAGTATTTT. Its protein product is CASSPRTSGGVTDTQYF. The V gene is TRBV4-3, the J gene TRBJ2-3; 15 bases map to TRBD2. The CDR3 sequence is 17 residues long. Germline trimming cut 4 bases from V and 2 bases from J; bases unmatched to any gene: 4. Germline CDR1 reads LGHNA; CDR2 reads YSLEER.

This sequence joins TRBV30 and TRBJ1-2; TRBD1 agrees at 8 bases. CDR1 and CDR2 from the germline V gene are GTSNPN and SVGIG (reference sequence). CDR3 size: 15 residues. After removal of 1 base from V and 4 bases from J, the junction contained 8 bases not matched to a gene. CDR3 in amino acids: CAWSAGQGKGYGYTF. Here the CDR3 DNA reads TGTGCCTGGAGTGCAGGACAGGGAAAAGGCTATGGCTACACCTTC.

The CDR3 is CASSRGGAVTGELFF. The CDR3 DNA sequence: TGTGCCAGCAGCCGCGGGGGGGCGGTCACCGGGGAGCTGTTTTTT. The chain uses TRBV3-1 (or the pseudogene TRBV3-2) and TRBJ2-2, with TRBD2 matching 9 bases. Germline V CDR1 and CDR2: LGHDT, YNNKEL (reference sequence). The CDR3 has 15 residues. The J segment lost 4 bases and the V segment lost 4 bases, leaving 4 bases of the junction unmatched.

Turning to this clone: One end of the junction varies from germline; a read error may be responsible. The chain combines TRBV4-1 with TRBJ1-6, with unresolved D. CDR1 and CDR2 (germline): MGHRA, YSYEKL. This CDR3 contains 15 residues. As DNA, the CDR3 is TGCGCCAGCAGCCAAGGCGTCGGATATAGTTCACCCCTCCACTTT. Translated: CASSQGVGYSSPLHF.

The chain is built from TRBV7-9 and TRBJ1-6; TRBD1 matches at 11 bases. The CDR3 totals 15 residues. Germline assignment: CDR1 SEHNR and CDR2 FQNEAQ (reference sequence). V dropped 4 bases and J dropped 8; count of bases not matched to a gene: 4. The CDR3 bases are TGTGCCAGCAGCTCAGGACAGGGGGCGCATTCACCCCTCCACTTT. Its protein product is CASSSGQGAHSPLHF.

The CDR3 loop reads CASAFRASSTEAFF. The CDR3, as DNA: TGTGCCAGCGCCTTCAGGGCTTCCAGCACTGAAGCTTTCTTT. V is TRBV27 and J is TRBJ1-1; D is possibly TRBD1 (5 bases). CDR3 size: 14 residues. From germline, CDR1 is MNHEY and CDR2 SMNVEV (reference sequence). Trimming removed 8 bases at V and 4 bases at J, with 17 bases between.

The CDR3 loop is CASSVAGQGVYEQYF. The CDR3 DNA is TGTGCCAGCAGCGTAGCTGGACAGGGCGTTTACGAGCAGTACTTC. The V call is TRBV9, the J call TRBJ2-7, with 8 bases fitting TRBD1. From germline, CDR1 is SGDLS and CDR2 YYNGEE. The CDR3 is 15 residues long. V trimming: 0 bases; J trimming: 4 bases; junction bases outside the gene matches: 6.

The chain carries TRBV10-3 and TRBJ1-2; 10 bases agree with TRBD1. This CDR3 region has 12 residues. J lost 7 bases, V lost 7 bases, and 3 bases had no gene match. Germline loops: CDR1 ENHRY, CDR2 SYGVKD. The CDR3 here is CAINRDRGGYTF. The CDR3 DNA follows: TGTGCCATCAATCGGGACAGGGGTGGCTACACCTTC.

This clone came up a few times. The CDR3 is CASSLDSYNSPLHF. CDR3 nucleotides: TGTGCCAGCAGCTTGGACAGCTATAATTCACCCCTCCACTTT. The chain combines TRBV7-6 with TRBJ1-6; weak D call: TRBD1 (6 bases). Trimming pared 3 bases from V and 3 bases from J, leaving 6 bases between. This CDR3 is built from 14 residues. Germline V CDR1 and CDR2: SGHVS, FNYEAQ.

The V and J genes are TRBV5-4 and TRBJ1-3; TRBD1 might be the D (5 bases). The germline CDR1 and CDR2 sequences are SGHNT and YYREEE (reference sequence). Trimming removed 5 bases at V and 8 bases at J, with 14 bases between. The CDR3 loop spans 13 amino acids. The CDR3 spells CASSRPGDDTIYF. Here the CDR3 DNA reads TGTGCCAGCAGTCGGCCGGGGGATGACACCATATATTTT.

The chain carries TRBV30 and TRBJ1-1; no clear D gene. The CDR3 has 14 amino acids. Germline V gives CDR1 GTSNPN, CDR2 SVGIG (reference sequence). The germline V and J ends were trimmed by 2 bases and 5 bases, with 15 bases remaining between them. In DNA form, the CDR3 reads TGTGCCTGGAGTAGCCTAGCCCCGGGGACTGAAGCTTTCTTT. Translated: CAWSSLAPGTEAFF.

The chain employs TRBV6-1 and TRBJ2-7; D is undetermined. Germline loops: CDR1 MNHNS, CDR2 SASEGT. CDR3 length equals 13 residues. The germline V and J ends were trimmed by 2 bases and 7 bases, with 12 bases remaining between them. CDR3 in amino acids: CASSEIGVGEQYF. The CDR3 nucleotides read TGTGCCAGCAGTGAAATAGGCGTGGGGGAGCAGTACTTC.

The rearrangement uses TRBV27 and TRBJ2-3, with D possibly being TRBD2 (5 bases). This CDR3 comprises 14 residues. The V gene lost 8 bases and the J gene lost 0 bases, with 12 bases spanning the gap. The germline V gene encodes CDR1 MNHEY and CDR2 SMNVEV (reference sequence). The CDR3 DNA is TGTGCCAGCGCCGCACCGGGGAGCACAGATACGCAGTATTTT. Its translation: CASAAPGSTDTQYF.

The chain combines TRBV2 with TRBJ2-1, with 10 bases aligning to TRBD2. V lost 3 bases to trimming and J lost 7 bases; unmatched junction nucleotides: 9. CDR3 length: 16 amino acids. Germline V CDR1 and CDR2: SNHLY, FYNNEI. The CDR3 DNA sequence: TGTGCCAGCAGTGATAATAGCGGGGGGTCAGAGAATGAGCAGTTCTTC. It specifies CASSDNSGGSENEQFF.

The rearrangement joins TRBV6-1 to TRBJ2-5, with D possibly matching TRBD2 (6 bases). The CDR3 contains 16 residues. Trimming removed 1 base at V and 5 bases at J, with 17 bases between. Per the germline V gene, CDR1 is MNHNS and CDR2 is SASEGT. The DNA for the CDR3 is TGTGCCAGCAGTGAAGACCGGGGAGGTTATCGGGAGACCCAGTACTTC. This codes for CASSEDRGGYRETQYF.

The J gene is TRBJ1-5, the V gene TRBV7-9; 8 bases fit TRBD1. Germline CDR1 reads SEHNR; CDR2 reads FQNEAQ (reference sequence). This CDR3 region has 16 residues. Trimming removed 1 base from V and 8 bases from J; junction bases left unmatched: 10. CDR3 sequence: CASSLGDRGGLEPQHF. The DNA for the CDR3 is TGTGCCAGCAGCTTAGGTGACAGGGGTGGACTCGAGCCCCAGCATTTT.

The genes are TRBV7-2 and TRBJ1-5; D might be TRBD1 (5 bases). V was clipped by 4 bases and J by 6 bases, with 13 bases between them. CDR1 and CDR2 from the germline V gene are SGHTA and FQGNSA. The CDR3 loop spans 14 amino acids. The DNA for the CDR3 is TGTGCCAGCAGCTATTTCCAGGGATTTCAGCCCCAGCATTTT. This codes for CASSYFQGFQPQHF.

V is TRBV9 and J is TRBJ2-1; 8 bases are shared with TRBD2. The V gene's germline CDR1 is SGDLS and CDR2 YYNGEE. V gave up 0 bases and J gave up 6 bases; unmatched junction bases: 2. This CDR3 is 14 amino acids long. The CDR3 coding sequence is TGTGCCAGCAGCGTAGACGGGGGGGCCAATGAGCAGTTCTTC. Translation gives CASSVDGGANEQFF.

The rearrangement uses TRBV18 and TRBJ1-4; D may be TRBD1 (6 bases). In germline, CDR1 is KGHSH, CDR2 LQKENI. The CDR3 runs 16 residues. Trimming shortened V by 1 base and J by 1 base, and 10 bases separated the two germline ends. The chain's CDR3 is CASSPLAGQTNEKLFF. Here the CDR3 DNA reads TGTGCCAGCTCACCACTTGCGGGACAAACTAATGAAAAACTGTTTTTT.

The chain is built from TRBV27 and TRBJ2-3, with 9 bases aligning to TRBD2. Per the germline V gene, CDR1 is MNHEY and CDR2 is SMNVEV (reference sequence). Trimming at V came to 7 bases and at J to 7 bases, leaving 9 bases not matched to a gene. This CDR3 comprises 14 residues. The CDR3 nucleotides read TGTGCCAGCACCTCTAGCGGGGCACAAAATACGCAGTATTTT. It is translated as CASTSSGAQNTQYF.